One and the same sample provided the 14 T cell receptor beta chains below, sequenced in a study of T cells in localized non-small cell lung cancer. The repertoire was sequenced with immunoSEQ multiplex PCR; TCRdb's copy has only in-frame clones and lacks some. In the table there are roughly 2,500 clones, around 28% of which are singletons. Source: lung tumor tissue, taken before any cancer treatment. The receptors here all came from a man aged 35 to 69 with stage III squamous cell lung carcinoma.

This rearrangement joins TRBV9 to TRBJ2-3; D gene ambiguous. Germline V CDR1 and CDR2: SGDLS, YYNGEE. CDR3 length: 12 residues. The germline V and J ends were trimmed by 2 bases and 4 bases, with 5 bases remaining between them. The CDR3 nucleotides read TGTGCCAGCAGCGTTTTGGCAGATACGCAGTATTTT. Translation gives CASSVLADTQYF.

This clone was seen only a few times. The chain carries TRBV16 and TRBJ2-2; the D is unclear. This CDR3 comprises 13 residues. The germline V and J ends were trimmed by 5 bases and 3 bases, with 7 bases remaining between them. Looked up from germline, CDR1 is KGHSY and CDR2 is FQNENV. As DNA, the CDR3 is TGTGCCAGCAGCGCTAGTTACACCGGGGAGCTGTTTTTT. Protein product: CASSASYTGELFF.

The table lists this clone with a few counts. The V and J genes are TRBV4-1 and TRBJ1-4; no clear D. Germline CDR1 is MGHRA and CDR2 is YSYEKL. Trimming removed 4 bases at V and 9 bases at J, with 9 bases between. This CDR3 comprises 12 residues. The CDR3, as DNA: TGCGCCAGCAGCCCTGGCGGGAAAAAACTGTTTTTT. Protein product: CASSPGGKKLFF.

The CDR3 DNA is TGTGCCAGCAGAGGTCACGGGCGGCCCCAGCATTTT. Its protein product is CASRGHGRPQHF. The rearrangement uses TRBV28 and TRBJ1-5; D gene uncertain. Germline CDR1 and CDR2: MDHEN and SYDVKM. CDR3 size: 12 residues. The V and J ends lost 6 bases and 9 bases respectively, with 12 bases between them.

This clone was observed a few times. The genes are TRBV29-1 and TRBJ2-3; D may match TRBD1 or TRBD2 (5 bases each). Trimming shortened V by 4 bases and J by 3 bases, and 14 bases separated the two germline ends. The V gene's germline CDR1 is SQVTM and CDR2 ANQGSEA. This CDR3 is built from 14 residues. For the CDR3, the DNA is TGCAGCGTTGGACGGGGCCTAAGGACAGATACGCAGTATTTT. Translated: CSVGRGLRTDTQYF.

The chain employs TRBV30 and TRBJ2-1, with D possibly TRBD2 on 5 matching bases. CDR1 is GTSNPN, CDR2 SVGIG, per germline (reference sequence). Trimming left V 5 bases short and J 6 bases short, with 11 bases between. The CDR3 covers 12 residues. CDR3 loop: CAWQHSVNEQFF. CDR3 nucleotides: TGTGCCTGGCAGCATAGCGTCAATGAGCAGTTCTTC.

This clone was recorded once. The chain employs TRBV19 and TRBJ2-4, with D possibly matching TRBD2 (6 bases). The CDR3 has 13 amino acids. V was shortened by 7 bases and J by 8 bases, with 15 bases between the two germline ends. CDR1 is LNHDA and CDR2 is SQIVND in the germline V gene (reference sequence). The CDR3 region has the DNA TGTGCCAGTAAGCTTGCGGAGCGGGACATTCAGTACTTC. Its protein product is CASKLAERDIQYF.

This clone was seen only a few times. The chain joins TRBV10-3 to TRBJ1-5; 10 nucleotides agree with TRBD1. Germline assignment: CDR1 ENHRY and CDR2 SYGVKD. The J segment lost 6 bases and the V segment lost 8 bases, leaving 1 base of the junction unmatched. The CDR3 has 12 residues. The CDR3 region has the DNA TGTGCCATCGGGACAGGGGCTCAGCCCCAGCATTTT. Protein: CAIGTGAQPQHF.

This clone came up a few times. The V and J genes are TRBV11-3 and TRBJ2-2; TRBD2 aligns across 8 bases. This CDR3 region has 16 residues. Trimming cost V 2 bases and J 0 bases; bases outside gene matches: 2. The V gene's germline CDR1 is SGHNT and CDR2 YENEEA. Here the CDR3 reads CASSLLAGTNTGELFF. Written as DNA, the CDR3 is TGTGCCAGCAGCTTACTAGCGGGTACGAACACCGGGGAGCTGTTTTTT.

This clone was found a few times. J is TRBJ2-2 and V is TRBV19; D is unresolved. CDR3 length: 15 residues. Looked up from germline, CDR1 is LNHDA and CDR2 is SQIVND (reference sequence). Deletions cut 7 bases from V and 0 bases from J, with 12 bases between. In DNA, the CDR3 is TGTGCCAGTATCTTAGACCACGCGAACACCGGGGAGCTGTTTTTT. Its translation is CASILDHANTGELFF.

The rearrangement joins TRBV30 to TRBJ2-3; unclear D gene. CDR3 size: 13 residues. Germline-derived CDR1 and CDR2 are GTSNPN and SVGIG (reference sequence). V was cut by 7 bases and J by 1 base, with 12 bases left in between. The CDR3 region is CALARLRTDTQYF. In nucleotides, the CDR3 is TGTGCCTTGGCGCGTTTACGCACAGATACGCAGTATTTT. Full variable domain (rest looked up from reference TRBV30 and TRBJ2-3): SQTIHQWPATLVQPVGSPLSLECTVEGTSNPNLYWYRQAAGRGLQLLFYSVGIGQISSEVPQNLSASRPQDRQFILSSKKLLLSDSGFYLCALARLRTDTQYFGPGTRLTVL.

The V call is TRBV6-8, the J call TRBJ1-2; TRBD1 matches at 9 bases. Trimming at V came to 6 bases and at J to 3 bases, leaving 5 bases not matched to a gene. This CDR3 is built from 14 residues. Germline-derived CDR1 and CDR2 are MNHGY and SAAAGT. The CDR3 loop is CASSRQGGDYGYTF. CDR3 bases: TGTGCCAGCAGCCGACAGGGGGGGGACTATGGCTACACCTTC.

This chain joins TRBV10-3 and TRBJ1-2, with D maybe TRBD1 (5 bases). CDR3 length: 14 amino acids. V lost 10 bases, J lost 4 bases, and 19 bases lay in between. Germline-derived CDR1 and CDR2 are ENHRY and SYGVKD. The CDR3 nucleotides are TGTGCCAGCCTGTTCAGGGAATCCTCCTATGGCTACACCTTC. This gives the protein CASLFRESSYGYTF.

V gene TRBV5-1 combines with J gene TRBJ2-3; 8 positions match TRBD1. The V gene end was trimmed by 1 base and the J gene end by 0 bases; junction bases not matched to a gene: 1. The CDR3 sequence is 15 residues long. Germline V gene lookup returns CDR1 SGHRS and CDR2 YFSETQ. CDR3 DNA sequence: TGCGCCAGCAGCTTGCAGGGGGCGAGCACAGATACGCAGTATTTT. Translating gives CASSLQGASTDTQYF. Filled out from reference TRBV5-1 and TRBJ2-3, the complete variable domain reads KAGVTQTPRYLIKTRGQQVTLSCSPISGHRSVSWYQQTPGQGLQFLFEYFSETQRNKGNFPGRFSGRQFSNSRSEMNVSTLELGDSALYLCASSLQGASTDTQYFGPGTRLTVL.